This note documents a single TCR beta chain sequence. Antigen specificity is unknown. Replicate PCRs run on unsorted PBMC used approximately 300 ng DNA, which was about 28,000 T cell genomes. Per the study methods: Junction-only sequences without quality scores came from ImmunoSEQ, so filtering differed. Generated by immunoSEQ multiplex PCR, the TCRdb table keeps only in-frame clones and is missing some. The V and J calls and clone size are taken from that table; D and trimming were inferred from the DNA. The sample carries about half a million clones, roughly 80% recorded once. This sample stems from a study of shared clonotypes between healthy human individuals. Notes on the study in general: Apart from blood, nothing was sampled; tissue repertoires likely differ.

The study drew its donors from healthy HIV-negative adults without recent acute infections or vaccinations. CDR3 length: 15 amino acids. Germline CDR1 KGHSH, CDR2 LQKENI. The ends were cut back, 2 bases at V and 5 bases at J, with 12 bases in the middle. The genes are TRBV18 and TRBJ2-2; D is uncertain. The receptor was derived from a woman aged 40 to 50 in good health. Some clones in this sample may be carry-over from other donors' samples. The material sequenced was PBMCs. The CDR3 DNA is TGTGCCAGCTCACCAGAAGGGCTAGAGACCGGGGAGCTGTTTTTT. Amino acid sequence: CASSPEGLETGELFF.